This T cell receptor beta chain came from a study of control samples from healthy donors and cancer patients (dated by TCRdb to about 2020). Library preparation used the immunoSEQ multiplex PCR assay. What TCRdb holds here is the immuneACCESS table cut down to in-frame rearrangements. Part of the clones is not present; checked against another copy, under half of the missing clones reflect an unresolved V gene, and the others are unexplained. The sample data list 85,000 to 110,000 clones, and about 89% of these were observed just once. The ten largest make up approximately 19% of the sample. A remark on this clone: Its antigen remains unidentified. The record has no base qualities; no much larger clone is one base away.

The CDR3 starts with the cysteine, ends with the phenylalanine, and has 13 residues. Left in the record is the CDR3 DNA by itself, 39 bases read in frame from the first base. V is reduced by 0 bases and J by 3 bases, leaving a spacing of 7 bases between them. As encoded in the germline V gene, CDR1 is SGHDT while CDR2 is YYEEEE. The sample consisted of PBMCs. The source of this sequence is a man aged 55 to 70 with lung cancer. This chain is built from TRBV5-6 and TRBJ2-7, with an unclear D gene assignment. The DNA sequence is TGTGCCAGCAGCTTGGGAGTCAGCTACGAGCAGTACTTC. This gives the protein CASSLGVSYEQYF.